This TCR beta chain comes out of a study of cytomegalovirus exposure and HLA in healthy donors. Sequencing used immunoSEQ multiplex PCR; TCRdb keeps in-frame clones, though not all of them. This sample has a few hundred thousand clones; around nine tenths occur once, and the top ten carry more than 1%. Study conclusions and caveats: Researchers catalogued 164 TCR beta chains as cytomegalovirus-associated. For most TCR sequences rarity was the rule, although some public TCRs occurred in many donors.

Comments on this clone: The antigen remains unidentified.

V was trimmed by 4 bases and J by 0 bases, leaving 13 bases between them. There are 17 residues in the CDR3. Germline assignment: CDR1 MNHEY and CDR2 SMNVEV (reference sequence). The chain employs TRBV27 and TRBJ2-6, with D maybe TRBD1 (6 bases). This receptor was taken from a woman aged 18-29 years in good health and CMV-seronegative. Sequenced: PBMCs. The CDR3 spells CASSSRDTLSGANVLTF. The DNA of the CDR3 is TGTGCCAGCAGTTCCAGGGACACCCTCTCTGGGGCCAACGTCCTGACTTTC.